This T cell receptor beta chain is from a study of cytomegalovirus exposure and HLA in healthy donors. Overall study context: Around 80 million unique TCR sequences came from HLA-typed donors in an early release.

PCR primers comprised 60 Vbeta and 13 Jbeta primers. Sequencing was performed with immunoSEQ multiplex PCR; in TCRdb, only in-frame clones are kept and a portion is missing. The sample's table shows about 60,000 clones. Per germline, CDR1 KGHSH and CDR2 LQKENI. V shed 3 bases and J shed 2 bases, with 8 bases lying between them. CDR3 size: 13 residues. Sequencing was done on a sample of PBMCs. The receptor was isolated from a woman younger than 35 in good health and CMV-seronegative. The rearrangement uses TRBV18 and TRBJ2-7; no definite D call. The CDR3: CASSPQKTYEQYF. The CDR3 DNA follows: TGTGCCAGCTCACCGCAGAAGACCTACGAGCAGTACTTC.